These 12 T cell receptor beta chains were sequenced from one sample in a study of blood T cell repertoires in COVID-19. Sequencing was performed with immunoSEQ multiplex PCR; in TCRdb, only in-frame clones are kept and a portion is missing. The table includes 140,000 or so clones, approximately 90% detected once. Sequenced sample: peripheral blood. All receptors derive from a human donor with COVID-19, enrolled during active disease. The donor label of this sample is uncertain.

The genes are TRBV5-1 and TRBJ1-2; D not certain. CDR3 size: 13 residues. Per germline, CDR1 SGHRS and CDR2 YFSETQ. Between the trimmed V and J ends, which lost 1 base and 2 bases, there was a span of 6 bases. CDR3: CASSLNGNYGYTF. CDR3 in DNA: TGCGCCAGCAGCTTGAACGGGAACTATGGCTACACCTTC.

The chain combines TRBV7-9 with TRBJ2-7, with 9 bases lining up with TRBD1. In germline, CDR1 is SEHNR, CDR2 FQNEAQ (reference sequence). The CDR3 consists of 15 residues. V lost 3 bases and J lost 2; bases outside the gene matches: 5. In DNA form, the CDR3 reads TGTGCCAGCAGCTTCTCCGGACAGGGGCCCTACGAGCAGTACTTC. Translating gives CASSFSGQGPYEQYF.

In the case of this clone: One end of the junction varies from germline; a read error may be responsible. The rearrangement joins TRBV11-2 to TRBJ1-1; D unresolved. The length of the CDR3 is 11 residues. CDR1 and CDR2 (germline): SGHAT, FQNNGV. CDR3 residues: CASSSSEMRAF. In DNA form, the CDR3 reads TGTGCCAGCAGCTCGTCCGAAATGCGGGCCTTT.

The chain has TRBV11-2 and TRBJ1-1; D is unclear. The CDR3 sequence is 12 residues long. Germline V gene lookup returns CDR1 SGHAT and CDR2 FQNNGV. V was shortened by 2 bases and J by 6 bases, with 7 bases between the two germline ends. The CDR3 DNA follows: TGTGCCAGCAGCTTACAGGAGGCTGAAGCTTTCTTT. Protein sequence: CASSLQEAEAFF.

This clone has only one observation. The chain couples TRBV30 to TRBJ2-7, with D perhaps matching TRBD1 (6 bases). V lost 4 bases and J lost 0, with 13 bases in between. Germline CDR1 is GTSNPN and CDR2 is SVGIG (reference sequence). This CDR3 is built from 14 residues. CDR3 in amino acids: CAWTRDIRSYEQYF. The CDR3 DNA reads TGTGCCTGGACTAGGGACATACGCTCCTACGAGCAGTACTTC.

The chain carries TRBV5-1 and TRBJ2-1, with 7 bases that match TRBD1. The V and J ends lost 6 bases and 5 bases, in that order; junction bases with no gene match: 5. The CDR3 covers 13 residues. Germline CDR1 and CDR2: SGHRS and YFSETQ. CDR3 protein: CASKDQGDNEQFF. CDR3 bases: TGCGCCAGCAAGGATCAGGGGGACAATGAGCAGTTCTTC.

V and J are TRBV6-6 and TRBJ1-2; TRBD1 matches at 7 bases. V was pared by 5 bases and J by 4 bases, with 4 bases of the junction left unmatched. Per germline, CDR1 MNHNY and CDR2 SVGAGI (reference sequence). There are 13 residues in the CDR3. This CDR3 reads CASSPYRGYGYTF. CDR3 nucleotide sequence: TGTGCCAGCAGTCCCTACAGGGGCTATGGCTACACCTTC.

The genes are TRBV6-5 and TRBJ1-1, with a tentative D call TRBD1 (5 bases). This CDR3 is 14 amino acids long. The V gene's germline CDR1 is MNHEY and CDR2 SVGAGI. Deletions cut 6 bases from V and 8 bases from J, with 19 bases between. CDR3 loop: CASRPWEDEGEAFF. The CDR3 DNA is TGTGCCAGCAGGCCGTGGGAGGATGAGGGGGAAGCTTTCTTT.

The V and J genes are TRBV5-4 and TRBJ2-6, with a tentative D call TRBD1 (6 bases). The CDR3 sequence is 17 residues long. Germline V gene lookup returns CDR1 SGHNT and CDR2 YYREEE (reference sequence). Trimming took off 4 bases at V and 4 bases at J, with 18 bases between the two ends. CDR3 nucleotide sequence: TGTGCCAGCAGCCACATGGACAGTTCGGCCGGGGCCAACGTCCTGACTTTC. As protein: CASSHMDSSAGANVLTF.

The J gene is TRBJ2-7, the V gene TRBV25-1, with 11 bases aligning to TRBD1. This CDR3 spans 14 amino acids. The trim removed 6 bases at V and 5 bases at J, leaving 6 bases unmatched. Germline CDR1 MGHDK, CDR2 SYGVNS. The CDR3 DNA reads as TGTGCCAGCAGGGGGACAGGGGGTAAGAACGAGCAGTACTTC. Protein product: CASRGTGGKNEQYF.

The CDR3 region has the DNA TGTGCCAGCAGTTCTCGGACAGGGTGGTCACCCCTCCACTTT. This encodes CASSSRTGWSPLHF. The chain recombines TRBV28 with TRBJ1-6, with TRBD1 identical over 8 bases. CDR3 length: 14 amino acids. Germline V lookup: CDR1 MDHEN, CDR2 SYDVKM. The trim removed 4 bases at V and 10 bases at J, leaving 6 bases unmatched. Looking up the rest from reference TRBV28 and TRBJ1-6 gives the full variable domain: DVKVTQSSRYLVKRTGEKVFLECVQDMDHENMFWYRQDPGLGLRLIYFSYDVKMKEKGDIPEGYSVSREKKERFSLILESASTNQTSMYLCASSSRTGWSPLHFGNGTRLTVT.

The rearrangement joins TRBV11-3 to TRBJ1-1; TRBD1 is a possible D gene (6 bases). Trimming cost V 4 bases and J 3 bases, with 15 bases left between them. Germline loops: CDR1 SGHNT, CDR2 YENEEA. This CDR3 comprises 15 residues. The CDR3 region is CASSYRGGAHTEAFF. In nucleotides, the CDR3 is TGTGCCAGCAGCTACCGGGGGGGGGCACACACTGAAGCTTTCTTT.